Following are 23 T cell receptor beta chains from one sample sequenced in a study of shared clonotypes between healthy human individuals. Only in-frame clones appear in the TCRdb table, and some are missing; sequencing was by immunoSEQ multiplex PCR. The sample lists about 660,000 clones, about 74% occurring once. Sequencing input: memory CD4+ T cells sorted from blood. The subset is: CD45RA-negative fraction. All receptors derive from a woman aged 25 to 39 in good health.

Concerning this clone: The same CDR3 is also encoded by other DNA sequences in this sample. V is TRBV5-1 and J is TRBJ1-1; 7 nucleotides agree with TRBD1. This CDR3 region has 14 residues. Germline loops: CDR1 SGHRS, CDR2 YFSETQ. Unmatched junction bases numbered 3, after V lost 3 bases and J lost 1 base. For the CDR3, the DNA is TGCGCCAGCAGCTCACAGGGGAAGAACACTGAAGCTTTCTTT. Translated: CASSSQGKNTEAFF.

The CDR3 DNA reads as TGCAGCGTTGAGTCCGACGGGCCCTCTGGGGCCAACGTCCTGACTTTC. Its protein product is CSVESDGPSGANVLTF. This rearrangement joins TRBV29-1 to TRBJ2-6; no definite D call. There are 16 residues in the CDR3. With 3 bases removed from V and 0 bases from J, the gap between germline ends came to 12 bases. Per the germline V gene, CDR1 is SQVTM and CDR2 is ANQGSEA.

This clone has only one observation. J is TRBJ1-1 and V is TRBV14; 7 positions agree with TRBD1. The CDR3 length is 15 residues. The V segment lost 4 bases and the J segment 0 bases; nucleotides outside the gene matches: 5. Germline loops: CDR1 SGHDN, CDR2 FVKESK. CDR3 nucleotide sequence: TGTGCCAGCAGCCCGGGGACAGCCGTGAACACTGAAGCTTTCTTT. This sequence encodes CASSPGTAVNTEAFF.

The rearrangement uses TRBV6-1 and TRBJ1-1; D ambiguous. Germline V CDR1 and CDR2: MNHNS, SASEGT. V was clipped by 7 bases and J by 0 bases, with 9 bases between them. The CDR3 runs 13 residues. The CDR3 region has the DNA TGTGCCAGCACCTTAGTCTTGAACACTGAAGCTTTCTTT. Translation gives CASTLVLNTEAFF.

The chain is built from TRBV11-2 and TRBJ2-1; TRBD1 aligns across 12 bases. The CDR3 extends over 19 amino acids. The V gene's germline CDR1 is SGHAT and CDR2 FQNNGV. J lost 7 bases, V lost 1 base, and 14 bases had no gene match. CDR3 bases: TGTGCCAGCAGCTTAGTGGGGACAGGGGGCGTCGGGTTGGAGAATGAGCAGTTCTTC. Residues: CASSLVGTGGVGLENEQFF.

The J gene is TRBJ2-7, the V gene TRBV5-4; perhaps TRBD2 as D (5 bases). The length of the CDR3 is 14 residues. Germline CDR1 SGHNT, CDR2 YYREEE (reference sequence). The V gene lost 2 bases and the J gene lost 2 bases, with 11 bases spanning the gap. CDR3 region: CASSLQGLPYEQYF. In DNA, the CDR3 is TGTGCCAGCAGCTTACAAGGACTGCCCTACGAGCAGTACTTC.

CDR3 amino acids: CASSTTSGTETQYF. The CDR3 nucleotides are TGTGCCAGTAGTACGACTAGCGGGACGGAGACCCAGTACTTC. The chain carries TRBV19 and TRBJ2-5; 11 bases agree with TRBD2. There are 14 residues in the CDR3. CDR1 is LNHDA and CDR2 is SQIVND in the germline V gene (reference sequence). J was trimmed by 5 bases and V by 4 bases; bases with no gene match: 3.

This clone came up once. Other nucleotide sequences in the sample specify the same CDR3. V usage is TRBV7-9 and J usage is TRBJ2-1, with a possible D match to TRBD1 (5 bases). Trimming cost V 3 bases and J 4 bases, with 7 bases left between them. Germline V gene lookup returns CDR1 SEHNR and CDR2 FQNEAQ (reference sequence). CDR3 size: 13 residues. DNA of the CDR3: TGTGCCAGCAGCTTTTCAGGGTACAATGAGCAGTTCTTC. It encodes CASSFSGYNEQFF.

The chain joins TRBV15 to TRBJ1-5; D possibly corresponds to TRBD1 (5 bases). Germline CDR1 reads LNHNV; CDR2 reads YYDKDF (reference sequence). CDR3 length: 16 amino acids. Trimming took 0 bases from V and 7 from J, leaving 16 bases between them. CDR3: CATSRDLSGDGQPQHF. Here the CDR3 DNA reads TGTGCCACCAGCAGAGATCTTTCGGGGGACGGGCAGCCCCAGCATTTT.

Comments on this clone: The junction shows a germline mismatch at one end, possibly a read error. The V gene is TRBV7-3, the J gene TRBJ2-3; possible D gene TRBD2, 6 bases. This CDR3 is built from 15 residues. Germline values: CDR1 SGHTA, CDR2 FQGTGA. Written as DNA, the CDR3 is TGTGCCAGCAGCGTAATGGCGGGAAGCACAGATATGCAGTATTTT. Translation gives CASSVMAGSTDMQYF.

A single count supports this clone. The chain uses TRBV28 and TRBJ2-3; D gene uncertain. The germline V gene has CDR1 MDHEN and CDR2 SYDVKM. Trimming removed 5 bases at V and 6 bases at J, with 15 bases between. CDR3 length: 14 residues. CDR3 residues: CASSRPGGVDTQYF. As DNA, the CDR3 is TGTGCCAGCAGTAGACCGGGTGGGGTGGATACGCAGTATTTT.

As to this clone: Its ends do not fully match the called genes, so a read error is possible. The V call is TRBV6-5, the J call TRBJ2-7; tentatively, D is TRBD2 (6 bases). CDR1 and CDR2 from the germline V gene are MNHEY and SVGAGI. The CDR3 loop spans 15 amino acids. The CDR3 coding sequence is TGTGCCAGCAGTTACTCGCCCGGGGGTCTCGTGAGGCTCGACTTC. It encodes CASSYSPGGLVRLDF.

The V call is TRBV28, the J call TRBJ1-2; 7 bases are a match to TRBD1. Germline CDR1 MDHEN, CDR2 SYDVKM. V was pared by 6 bases and J by 2 bases, with 9 bases of the junction left unmatched. This CDR3 spans 15 amino acids. DNA for the CDR3: TGTGCCAGCAGGGGTTCGGTGGGACAGAACTATGGCTACACCTTC. Translated: CASRGSVGQNYGYTF.

This chain uses TRBV10-1 with TRBJ2-5, with 11 bases that match TRBD1. V was pared by 6 bases and J by 5 bases, with 11 bases of the junction left unmatched. The CDR3 totals 16 residues. The V gene's germline CDR1 is WNHNN and CDR2 SYGVQD (reference sequence). CDR3 loop: CASSGTPDRGQETQYF. DNA of the CDR3: TGCGCCAGCAGCGGGACCCCGGACAGGGGGCAGGAGACCCAGTACTTC.

This clone was detected once. The chain combines TRBV2 with TRBJ1-5; D is unresolved. The V end lost 4 bases, the J end lost 3 bases, and 7 bases lay between the germline ends. The CDR3 length is 13 residues. In germline, CDR1 is SNHLY, CDR2 FYNNEI. The CDR3 protein is CASSGGFNQPQHF. The DNA of the CDR3 is TGTGCCAGCAGTGGCGGGTTCAATCAGCCCCAGCATTTT.

This clone was counted only a few times. The chain employs TRBV2 and TRBJ1-5; no reliable D call. Germline CDR1 reads SNHLY; CDR2 reads FYNNEI. V lost 7 bases to trimming and J lost 0 bases, with 10 bases between them. CDR3 size: 14 residues. The CDR3 loop reads CASTPSFSNQPQHF. The CDR3, as DNA: TGTGCCAGCACCCCGAGCTTTAGCAATCAGCCCCAGCATTTT.

Note on this clone: Other nucleotide sequences in the sample specify the same CDR3. The CDR3 is CASSRGYQETQYF. For the CDR3, the DNA is TGTGCCAGCAGTCGGGGATACCAAGAGACCCAGTACTTC. The chain employs TRBV6-6 and TRBJ2-5; tentative D call: TRBD2 (5 bases). CDR3 length: 13 residues. V shed 5 bases and J shed 0 bases, with 7 bases lying between them. CDR1 and CDR2 from the germline V gene are MNHNY and SVGAGI (reference sequence).

The V call is TRBV11-2, the J call TRBJ2-2; 8 nucleotides align to TRBD2. From germline, CDR1 is SGHAT and CDR2 FQNNGV. The CDR3 length is 16 residues. The junction had 13 bases not matched to a gene; V was cut back by 8 bases and J by 5 bases. In DNA form, the CDR3 reads TGTGCCAGCGCATCCCTAGGTAGCGGGATGACCGGGGAGCTGTTTTTT. It codes for CASASLGSGMTGELFF.

This clone was seen only a few times. The gene calls are TRBV14 and TRBJ1-2, with TRBD1 as a possible D gene (6 bases). The CDR3 runs to 15 residues. Germline-derived CDR1 and CDR2 are SGHDN and FVKESK. V was shortened by 1 base and J by 4 bases, with 13 bases between the two germline ends. The CDR3 nucleotides are TGTGCCAGCAGCCAAGTAGTTGACAGGCTCTATGGCTACACCTTC. This sequence encodes CASSQVVDRLYGYTF.

This clone showed up just a few times. The V call is TRBV19, the J call TRBJ1-5; the D is unclear. Germline CDR1 reads LNHDA; CDR2 reads SQIVND (reference sequence). V was cut by 6 bases and J by 3 bases, with 18 bases left in between. This CDR3 is built from 16 residues. The CDR3 region is CASSGRYSGDNQPQHF. DNA of the CDR3: TGTGCCAGTAGCGGTAGGTATAGTGGTGACAATCAGCCCCAGCATTTT.

This clone was seen more than once but under ten times. V and J are TRBV5-1 and TRBJ2-7; a weak D match, TRBD2 (5 bases). The CDR3 contains 15 residues. With 0 bases removed from V and 2 bases from J, the gap between germline ends came to 12 bases. Germline assignment: CDR1 SGHRS and CDR2 YFSETQ. The CDR3 spells CASSLAPAGPYEQYF. CDR3 nucleotide sequence: TGCGCCAGCAGCTTGGCCCCCGCGGGCCCCTACGAGCAGTACTTC.

V and J are TRBV14 and TRBJ2-7; 11 positions agree with TRBD1. The V and J ends lost 4 bases and 4 bases, in that order; junction bases with no gene match: 6. The CDR3 is 15 residues long. Germline values: CDR1 SGHDN, CDR2 FVKESK. Here the CDR3 DNA reads TGTGCCAGCAGCCGCTGGACAGGGGGCCGTTACGAGCAGTACTTC. Protein sequence: CASSRWTGGRYEQYF.

This chain uses TRBV27 with TRBJ2-1, with D possibly matching TRBD2 (6 bases). The V and J ends lost 6 bases and 6 bases respectively, with 15 bases between them. Germline CDR1 is MNHEY and CDR2 is SMNVEV (reference sequence). The CDR3 is made up of 14 amino acids. The chain's CDR3 is CASRLKTSFNEQFF. CDR3 coding DNA: TGTGCCAGCAGACTAAAAACTAGCTTCAATGAGCAGTTCTTC.